This TCR beta chain was identified in a study of T cell clonotyping in hematopoietic cell transplantation. This clone turned up a few times. Its antigen is not known. The method was immunoSEQ multiplex PCR; TCRdb's version includes in-frame clones alone and lacks a portion of them. Found here are 35,000 to 45,000 clones, 88% of them singletons; the top ten hold under 2%. Study outcomes and limitations: Without cell sorting, CD4 versus CD8 contributions remain unresolved. At the given depth, recipient repertoires were over 97% de novo clonotypes.

The CDR3 has 12 residues. CDR1 SGHRS and CDR2 YFSETQ come from the germline V gene. Trimming pared 3 bases from V and 8 bases from J, leaving 11 bases between. The origin of this receptor is a woman aged 40 to 55 in good health. Some clones in this sample may be carry-over from other donors' samples. Sequenced sample: peripheral blood mononuclear cells. The V call is TRBV5-1, the J call TRBJ1-2; possible D gene TRBD1, 6 bases. Written as DNA, the CDR3 is TGCGCCAGCAGCTCCGACAGGCACGGCTACACCTTC. This translates into CASSSDRHGYTF.